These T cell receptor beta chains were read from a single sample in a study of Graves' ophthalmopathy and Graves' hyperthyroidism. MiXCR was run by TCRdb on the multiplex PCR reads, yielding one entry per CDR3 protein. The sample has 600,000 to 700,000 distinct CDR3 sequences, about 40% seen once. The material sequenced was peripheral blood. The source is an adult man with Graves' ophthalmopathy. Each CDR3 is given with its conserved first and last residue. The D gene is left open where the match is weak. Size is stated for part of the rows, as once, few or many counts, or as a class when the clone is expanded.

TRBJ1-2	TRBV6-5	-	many	CASRMGQGYGYTF	TGTGCCAGCAGGATGGGACAAGGATATGGCTACACCTTC
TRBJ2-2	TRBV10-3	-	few	CASILDLRVGELFF	TGTGCCAGCATCCTAGATCTACGGGTCGGGGAGCTGTTTTTT
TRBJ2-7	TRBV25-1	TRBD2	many	CASSGPLAGGPYEQYF	TGTGCCAGCAGTGGCCCTTTAGCGGGAGGTCCCTACGAGCAGTACTTC
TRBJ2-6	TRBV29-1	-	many	CSVLGAHRSRTLSGANVLTF	TGCAGCGTCCTCGGGGCCCACCGAAGTAGGACTCTCTCTGGGGCCAACGTCCTGACTTTC
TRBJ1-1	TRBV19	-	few	CAWSEGVNTEAFF	TGTGCCTGGAGTGAGGGGGTGAACACTGAAGCTTTCTTT
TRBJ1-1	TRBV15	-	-	CATSSLVEGHTEAFF	TGTGCCACCAGCAGTTTAGTTGAGGGCCACACTGAAGCTTTCTTT
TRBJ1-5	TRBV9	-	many	CADMDRPNQPQHF	TGTGCCGACATGGACAGACCAAATCAGCCCCAGCATTTT
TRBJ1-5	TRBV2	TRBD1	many	CASSELLAGGQPQHF	TGTGCCAGCAGTGAATTACTGGCAGGGGGGCAGCCCCAGCATTTT
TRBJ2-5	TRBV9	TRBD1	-	CASSQNRQGEETQYF	TGTGCCAGCAGCCAAAACAGACAGGGGGAGGAGACCCAGTACTTC
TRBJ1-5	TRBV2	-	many	CASHDLSNQPQHF	TGTGCCAGCCATGACCTCAGCAATCAGCCCCAGCATTTT
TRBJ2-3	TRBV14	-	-	CASSQETGAWDTQYF	TGTGCCAGCAGCCAAGAAACGGGAGCGTGGGATACGCAGTATTTT
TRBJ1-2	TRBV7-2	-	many	CASSLAGAVNYGYTF	TGTGCCAGCAGCTTAGCGGGGGCGGTCAACTATGGCTACACCTTC
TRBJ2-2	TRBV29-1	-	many	CSVAWHGELFF	TGCAGCGTTGCATGGCACGGGGAGCTGTTTTTT
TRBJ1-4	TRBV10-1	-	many	CASSAGRGNEKLFF	TGCGCCAGCAGCGCAGGGAGGGGGAATGAAAAACTGTTTTTT
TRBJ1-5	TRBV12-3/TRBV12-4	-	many	CASSLYSENQPQHF	TGTGCCAGCAGTTTGTACTCAGAAAATCAGCCCCAGCATTTT
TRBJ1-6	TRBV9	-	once	CASSVGASPLHF	TGTGCCAGCAGCGTAGGTGCTTCACCCCTCCACTTT
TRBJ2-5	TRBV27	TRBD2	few	CASSRGGSQETQYF	TGTGCCAGCAGCCGGGGGGGGTCACAAGAGACCCAGTACTTC
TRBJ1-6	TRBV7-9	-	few	CASSLGGGVNLPLHF	TGTGCCAGCAGCTTAGGGGGAGGGGTTAATTTACCCCTCCACTTT
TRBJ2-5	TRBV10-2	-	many	CASSESRVETQYF	TGCGCCAGCAGTGAGTCCCGGGTGGAGACCCAGTACTTC
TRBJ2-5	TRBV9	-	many	CASSVNGGKEETQYF	TGTGCCAGCAGCGTAAACGGGGGAAAAGAAGAGACCCAGTACTTC
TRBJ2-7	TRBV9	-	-	CASSLELAKTYEQYF	TGCGCCAGCAGCTTGGAACTTGCAAAAACCTACGAGCAGTACTTC
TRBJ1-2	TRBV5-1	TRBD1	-	CASSRGQHYGYTF	TGTGCCAGCAGCAGGGGACAGCACTATGGCTACACCTTC
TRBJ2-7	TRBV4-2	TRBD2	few	CASSQDLLGLAGSYEQYF	TGTGCCAGCAGCCAAGACCTTCTCGGACTAGCGGGATCTTACGAGCAGTACTTC
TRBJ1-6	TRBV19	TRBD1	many	CASTTTGGPGRYSPLHF	TGTGCCAGTACGACAACAGGGGGCCCAGGGAGGTATTCACCCCTCCACTTT
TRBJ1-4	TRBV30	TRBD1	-	CAHRTGSIEKLFF	TGTGCCCACCGGACAGGGAGTATTGAAAAACTGTTTTTT
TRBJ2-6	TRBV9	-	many	CASSVGAGHAFSGANVLTF	TGTGCCAGCAGCGTAGGTGCAGGCCACGCTTTTTCTGGGGCCAACGTCCTGACTTTC
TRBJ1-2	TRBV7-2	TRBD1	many	CASSPGGGSGYTF	TGTGCCAGCAGCCCCGGAGGGGGCTCTGGCTACACCTTC
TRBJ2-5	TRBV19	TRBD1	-	CASSAGQADQPQYF	TGTGCCAGTAGTGCGGGACAGGCGGATCAGCCCCAGTACTTC
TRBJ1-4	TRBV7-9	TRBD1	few	CASSPPAGGDLGKLFF	TGTGCCAGCAGCCCCCCGGCAGGGGGAGATTTAGGAAAACTGTTTTTT
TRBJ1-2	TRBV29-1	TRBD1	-	CSLGLDRTNYGYTF	TGCAGCTTAGGCTTGGACAGGACGAACTATGGCTACACCTTC
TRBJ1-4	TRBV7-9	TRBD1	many	CASSLFEPGQPNEKLFF	TGTGCCAGCAGCTTATTTGAGCCGGGACAGCCTAATGAAAAACTGTTTTTT
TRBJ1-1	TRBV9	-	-	CASSVGTLQRTEAFF	TGTGCCAGCAGCGTTGGGACACTCCAGAGGACTGAAGCTTTCTTT
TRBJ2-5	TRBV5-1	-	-	CASSYQPERKETQYF	TGCGCCAGCAGTTATCAGCCGGAGCGAAAAGAGACCCAGTACTTC
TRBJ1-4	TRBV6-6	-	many	CASSYLDATNEKLFF	TGTGCCAGCAGTTACTTGGACGCAACTAATGAAAAACTGTTTTTT
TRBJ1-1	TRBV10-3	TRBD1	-	CAISEGQGETFF	TGTGCCATCAGCGAAGGACAGGGTGAAACTTTCTTT
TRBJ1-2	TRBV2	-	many	CASRYSTDSIGYTF	TGTGCCAGCAGGTATAGCACGGACAGTATTGGCTACACCTTC
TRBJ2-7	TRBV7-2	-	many	CASSYSAGQVPYEQYF	TGTGCCAGCAGCTACAGCGCGGGACAAGTCCCCTACGAGCAGTACTTC
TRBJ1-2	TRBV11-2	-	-	CASSPGLDYGYTF	TGTGCCAGCTCCCCTGGGCTTGACTATGGTTACACCTTC
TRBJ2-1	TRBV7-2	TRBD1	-	CASSSGGNEQFF	TGTGCCAGCAGCTCAGGGGGCAATGAGCAGTTCTTC
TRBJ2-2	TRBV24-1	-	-	CASRTLTGELFF	TGTGCCAGCAGAACTCTCACCGGGGAGCTGTTTTTT
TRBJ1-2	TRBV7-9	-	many	CASSPRDLSGYTF	TGTGCCAGCAGCCCCAGGGACCTGAGTGGCTACACCTTC
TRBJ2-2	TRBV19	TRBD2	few	CASSIEVLAAGELFF	TGTGCCAGTAGTATAGAGGTACTAGCGGCCGGGGAGCTGTTTTTT
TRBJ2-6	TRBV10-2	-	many	CASSESTGANVLTF	TGCGCCAGCAGTGAGTCGACCGGGGCCAACGTCCTGACTTTC
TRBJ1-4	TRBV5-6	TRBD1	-	CASSHDRGANEKLFF	TGTGCCAGCAGTCACGACAGGGGTGCTAATGAAAAACTGTTTTTT
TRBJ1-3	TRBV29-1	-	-	CSDLGSAGNTIYF	TGCAGCGACCTGGGGAGTGCCGGAAACACCATATATTTT
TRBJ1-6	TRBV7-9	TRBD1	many	CASSLSGTAHSPLHF	TGTGCCAGCAGCCTATCCGGGACAGCACATTCACCCCTCCACTTT
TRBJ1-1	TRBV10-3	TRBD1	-	CASSPGGRSTLMNTEAFF	TGTGCCAGCAGCCCAGGGGGTAGGTCGACACTCATGAACACTGAAGCTTTCTTT
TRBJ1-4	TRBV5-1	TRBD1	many	CASSLDREGEKLFF	TGCGCCAGCAGCTTAGACAGGGAAGGTGAAAAACTGTTTTTT
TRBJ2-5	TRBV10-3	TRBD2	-	CAISAPGGGNCQETQYF	TGTGCCATCAGTGCCCCCGGGGGAGGGAACTGCCAAGAGACCCAGTACTTC
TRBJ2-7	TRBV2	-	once	CASRQDKQYF	TGTGCCAGCAGACAGGATAAGCAGTACTTC
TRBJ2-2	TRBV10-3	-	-	CAILAGSCFF	-
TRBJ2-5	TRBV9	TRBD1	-	CASSPQGDRGQPQYF	TGTGCCAGCAGCCCCCAGGGGGACAGGGGTCAGCCCCAGTACTTC
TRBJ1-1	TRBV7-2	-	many	CASSPQWGSDTEAFF	TGTGCCAGCAGCCCACAATGGGGATCGGACACTGAAGCTTTCTTT
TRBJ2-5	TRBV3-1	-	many	CASSPGRLYQETQYF	TGTGCCAGCAGCCCGGGACGGCTGTACCAAGAGACCCAGTACTTC
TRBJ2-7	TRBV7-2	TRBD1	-	CASSLRSGGDYEQYF	TGTGCCAGCAGCTTAAGGTCAGGGGGCGACTACGAGCAGTACTTC
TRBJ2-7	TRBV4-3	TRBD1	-	CASRCIGTAAHEQYF	TGCGCCAGCAGATGCATTGGGACAGCGGCCCACGAGCAGTACTTC
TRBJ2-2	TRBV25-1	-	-	CASSVGLTGELFF	TGTGCCAGCAGCGTCGGACTAACCGGGGAGCTGTTTTTT
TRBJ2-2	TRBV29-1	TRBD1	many	CSVTRGRNTGELFF	TGCAGCGTTACTAGGGGGCGAAACACCGGGGAGCTGTTTTTT
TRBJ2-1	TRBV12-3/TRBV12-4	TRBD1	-	CASRGQGNVPYNEQFF	TGTGCCAGCAGGGGACAGGGGAATGTCCCCTACAATGAGCAGTTCTTC